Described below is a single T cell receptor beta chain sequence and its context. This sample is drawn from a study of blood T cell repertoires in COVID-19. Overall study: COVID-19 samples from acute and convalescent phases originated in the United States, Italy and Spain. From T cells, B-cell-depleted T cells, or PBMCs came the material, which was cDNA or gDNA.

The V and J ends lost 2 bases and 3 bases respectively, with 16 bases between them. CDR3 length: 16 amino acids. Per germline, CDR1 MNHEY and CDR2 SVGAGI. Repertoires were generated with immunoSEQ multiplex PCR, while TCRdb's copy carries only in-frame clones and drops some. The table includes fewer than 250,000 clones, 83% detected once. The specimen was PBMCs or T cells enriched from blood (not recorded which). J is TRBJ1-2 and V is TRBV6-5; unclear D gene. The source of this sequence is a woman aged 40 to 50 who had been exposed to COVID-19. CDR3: CASSYESEASYYGYTF. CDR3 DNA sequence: TGTGCCAGCAGTTACGAAAGTGAGGCGTCCTACTATGGCTACACCTTC.